This T cell receptor beta chain stems from a study of identical twins' blood T cells (dated by TCRdb to the early 2010s). A note on the overall study: About 50 million Illumina reads were obtained across roughly 12 libraries, of which six were alpha-chain libraries and six were beta-chain libraries. The study compared TCR alpha and beta chain repertoires of three pairs of monozygous twins using next-generation sequencing to assess genetic influence on repertoire formation. Overall study outcomes, separate from this receptor: How many CDR3 clonotypes two donors shared depended mainly on the product of their cloneset sizes, and the twins did not clearly stray from this trend. Validation by independent studies was stated to be required for the proposed role of the TCRalpha J segment in MHC recognition during thymic selection. V gene usage was reported to be markedly more similar within twin pairs than between unrelated donors, even among non-selected out-of-frame TCRbeta clonotypes. Environmental influences could not be excluded as an explanation for twin similarity, since twins were reared together. Among the most abundant TCRbeta clonotypes, more CDR3 sequences were shared by each donor with her twin than with unrelated donors.

The receptor library was made with 5' RACE. The sequencer was an Illumina Genome Analyzer IIx. RNA-based TCR cDNA libraries were prepared by a previously described protocol with several modifications. To prevent cross-contamination, barcodes specific to each sample were added to both ends of every TCR cDNA library during cDNA synthesis and amplification. In the source study's methods: Each individual had between about 90,000 and nearly 550,000 identified clonotypes, and each library contained about 2 to 4 million CDR3-containing reads. Reads carrying improper barcode index combinations were removed, after which the MiTCR software was used to build a cloneset for each library. MiTCR filtered or rescued low-quality reads and corrected PCR and sequencing errors when assembling CDR3 clonotypes. Artificial out-of-frame clonotypes were removed by being mapped to in-frame sequences, with one indel in the CDR3 allowed. Similarity in V and J gene usage between donors was calculated as the Jensen-Shannon divergence divided by the mean entropy. TCRdb reprocessed the public reads (quality trimming at Q25 with fastp, clone calling with MiXCR) and kept in-frame beta chains. Each CDR3 protein gets just one entry, which takes the most common genes and DNA from the rows behind it. The V and J calls follow TCRdb's processing rather than the paper's. In this sample the table shows 300,000 to 450,000 distinct CDR3 sequences, about 28% of which occur a single time. Jointly, the top ten make up roughly 5.5% of the sample.

Six healthy women forming three monozygous twin pairs were used as donors. Each of the three twin pairs had been raised together, and the twins in each pair were thought likely to have encountered the same infectious agents and vaccines. TCR cDNA libraries were prepared from RNA that had been isolated from peripheral blood mononuclear cells. Comments on this clonotype: Its antigen is not yet known. Base qualities are missing; no much larger clone stands one base away.

This receptor was taken from a woman aged 18 to 55 in good health. Sequencing was done on a sample of PBMCs.

The DNA sequence follows: TGCGCCAGCAGTAACCGGGACAGCCTCTACGAGCAGTACTTC. It codes for CASSNRDSLYEQYF. The chain couples TRBV10-2 to TRBJ2-7, and TRBD1 matches 7 of the central bases. Trimmed from V: 5 bases; trimmed from J: 3 bases; junction bases lacking a gene match: 7. Based on the germline V gene, the CDR1 and CDR2 sequences are WSHSY and SAAADI. From its cysteine to its phenylalanine, the CDR3 spans 14 amino acids. Only the CDR3 DNA stays, 42 bases, in frame from base 1.